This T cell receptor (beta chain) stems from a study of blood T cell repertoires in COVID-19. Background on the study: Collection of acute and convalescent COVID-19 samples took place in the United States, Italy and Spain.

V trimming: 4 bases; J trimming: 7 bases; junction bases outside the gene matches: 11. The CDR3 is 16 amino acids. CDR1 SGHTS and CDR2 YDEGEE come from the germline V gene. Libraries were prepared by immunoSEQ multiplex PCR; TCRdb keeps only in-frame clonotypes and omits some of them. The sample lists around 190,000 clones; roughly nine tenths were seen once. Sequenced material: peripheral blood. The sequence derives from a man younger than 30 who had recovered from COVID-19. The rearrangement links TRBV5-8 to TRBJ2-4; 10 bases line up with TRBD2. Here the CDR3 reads CASSPTLAGEWNIQYF. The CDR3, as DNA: TGTGCCAGCAGCCCCACCCTAGCGGGAGAGTGGAACATTCAGTACTTC.